The 16 T cell receptor beta chains given below trace back to one sample, sequenced in a study of shared clonotypes between healthy human individuals. Naivety among CD8 cells was defined by CD45RO negativity and positive CCR7 selection, thereby excluding terminally differentiated effector memory CD45RA+ cells. The assay was immunoSEQ multiplex PCR, and TCRdb's table has in-frame clones only and misses some. The sample gives a few million clones, roughly 93% of which show up once; about 1.6% is in the top ten. The material sequenced was naive CD8+ T cells from PBMCs. These receptors were obtained from a man younger than 35 in good health. Some clones in this sample may be carry-over from other donors' samples.

The chain combines TRBV19 with TRBJ2-1, with 7 bases aligning to TRBD2. Germline CDR1 LNHDA, CDR2 SQIVND (reference sequence). Unmatched junction bases numbered 10, after V lost 5 bases and J lost 6 bases. There are 15 residues in the CDR3. The CDR3 bases are TGTGCCAGTAGTGTCGTGGCGGGAGCTGGCAATGAGCAGTTCTTC. It is translated as CASSVVAGAGNEQFF.

The genes are TRBV7-9 and TRBJ2-2; 7 bases align to TRBD1. The trim removed 5 bases at V and 6 bases at J, leaving 9 bases unmatched. Per the germline V gene, CDR1 is SEHNR and CDR2 is FQNEAQ (reference sequence). The CDR3 has 15 residues. The CDR3 loop reads CASSIKQGFSGELFF. The CDR3 bases are TGTGCCAGCAGCATCAAACAGGGGTTTTCCGGGGAGCTGTTTTTT.

The gene calls are TRBV27 and TRBJ2-1; D not certain. The CDR3 runs to 15 residues. Germline-derived CDR1 and CDR2 are MNHEY and SMNVEV (reference sequence). Trimming removed 0 bases from V and 2 bases from J, with 8 bases in between. CDR3 nucleotide sequence: TGTGCCAGCAGTTTATCGTCATATGCCTACAATGAGCAGTTCTTC. The encoded protein is CASSLSSYAYNEQFF.

The chain couples TRBV9 to TRBJ2-1; D not certain. Germline loops: CDR1 SGDLS, CDR2 YYNGEE. The CDR3 is made up of 18 amino acids. The germline V and J ends were trimmed by 3 bases and 0 bases, with 19 bases remaining between them. The CDR3 loop reads CASSGTGGASSSYNEQFF. CDR3 bases: TGTGCCAGCAGCGGGACGGGTGGCGCATCCAGCTCCTACAATGAGCAGTTCTTC.

The chain has TRBV5-3 and TRBJ2-1; TRBD1 aligns across 11 bases. TRBV5-3 carries the ORF label, with uncertain function. V gave up 4 bases and J gave up 9 bases; unmatched junction bases: 6. The CDR3 runs 14 residues. CDR3 residues: CARSPGQGASEQFF. CDR3 nucleotides: TGTGCCAGAAGCCCCGGACAGGGGGCTAGTGAGCAGTTCTTC.

The V gene is TRBV19, the J gene TRBJ1-1; TRBD1 is a possible D gene (5 bases). V was pared by 1 base and J by 4 bases, with 10 bases between. This CDR3 comprises 14 residues. Germline assignment: CDR1 LNHDA and CDR2 SQIVND (reference sequence). CDR3 sequence (DNA): TGTGCCAGTAGTATAGGGCTCGGGGGCACTGAAGCTTTCTTT. This sequence encodes CASSIGLGGTEAFF.

The chain has TRBV30 and TRBJ2-1; no firm D call. Per the germline V gene, CDR1 is GTSNPN and CDR2 is SVGIG (reference sequence). V lost 0 bases and J lost 5, with 14 bases in between. The length of the CDR3 is 15 residues. Here the CDR3 DNA reads TGTGCCTGGAGTGTATTCGGGCTTATAAACAATGAGCAGTTCTTC. Encoded protein: CAWSVFGLINNEQFF.

The genes are TRBV25-1 and TRBJ2-5; perhaps TRBD2 as D (5 bases). This CDR3 has 13 residues. V was pared by 6 bases and J by 1 base, with 9 bases between. Germline loops: CDR1 MGHDK, CDR2 SYGVNS. The CDR3 loop reads CASRTDSQETQYF. In DNA form, the CDR3 reads TGTGCCAGCAGGACGGACTCCCAAGAGACCCAGTACTTC.

V usage is TRBV28 and J usage is TRBJ2-7; D remains ambiguous. In germline, CDR1 is MDHEN, CDR2 SYDVKM. The CDR3 totals 14 residues. Trimming removed 3 bases at V and 0 bases at J, with 9 bases between. The CDR3 protein is CASSFEIFSYEQYF. The DNA of the CDR3 is TGTGCCAGCAGTTTTGAAATCTTCTCCTACGAGCAGTACTTC.

This clone was detected only once. The same CDR3 can be traced to other DNA sequences in this sample. The V gene is TRBV13, the J gene TRBJ2-3; D is ambiguous. Per the germline V gene, CDR1 is PRHDT and CDR2 is FYEKMQ (reference sequence). The CDR3 is 12 residues long. V was clipped by 5 bases and J by 6 bases, with 9 bases between them. The DNA of the CDR3 is TGTGCCAGCAGCACCCTGGGGGATACGCAGTATTTT. Translated: CASSTLGDTQYF.

The chain links TRBV5-1 to TRBJ2-7; TRBD2 is a possible D gene (7 bases). The V gene lost 0 bases and the J gene lost 2 bases, with 18 bases spanning the gap. Germline values: CDR1 SGHRS, CDR2 YFSETQ. This CDR3 has 17 residues. CDR3 protein: CASSLANRDTSAYEQYF. The CDR3 DNA reads TGCGCCAGCAGCTTGGCAAACCGGGACACTAGCGCCTACGAGCAGTACTTC.

The chain links TRBV6-6 to TRBJ2-7; 10 bases are a match to TRBD2. Germline assignment: CDR1 MNHNY and CDR2 SVGAGI (reference sequence). Unmatched junction bases numbered 5, after V lost 5 bases and J lost 1 base. The CDR3 has 15 amino acids. The CDR3 DNA reads TGTGCCAGCAGTCATGGACTAGCGGCATCCTACGAGCAGTACTTC. Translated: CASSHGLAASYEQYF.

To note about this clone: This CDR3 is also generated by other DNA sequences in the sample. CDR3 region: CASSSYTGELFF. CDR3 sequence (DNA): TGTGCCAGCAGCTCCTACACCGGGGAGCTGTTTTTT. The chain links TRBV13 to TRBJ2-2, with D uncertain. This CDR3 spans 12 amino acids. Trimming pared 4 bases from V and 3 bases from J, leaving 3 bases between. CDR1 is PRHDT and CDR2 is FYEKMQ in the germline V gene (reference sequence).

The chain is built from TRBV15 and TRBJ2-1; D is ambiguous. Germline lookup yields CDR1 LNHNV and CDR2 YYDKDF (reference sequence). The CDR3 is 14 amino acids. The germline V and J ends were trimmed by 8 bases and 8 bases, with 19 bases remaining between them. The CDR3 coding sequence is TGTGCCACCGCCGGAAACCCCCGATGGGATGAGCAGTTCTTC. Its protein is CATAGNPRWDEQFF.

The V gene is TRBV19, the J gene TRBJ2-2, with D perhaps TRBD1 or TRBD2 (5 bases each). CDR1 is LNHDA, CDR2 SQIVND, per germline (reference sequence). This CDR3 has 16 amino acids. V dropped 9 bases and J dropped 0 bases, with 17 bases sitting between them. Here the CDR3 DNA reads TGTGCCAGCCGGGGCCACTTAGTCACGAACACCGGGGAGCTGTTTTTT. Protein product: CASRGHLVTNTGELFF.

In the case of this clone: Additional DNA sequences in this sample encode the identical CDR3. V gene TRBV28 combines with J gene TRBJ2-2; D ambiguous. Germline V gene sequence: CDR1 MDHEN, CDR2 SYDVKM. V dropped 1 base and J dropped 5 bases, with 5 bases sitting between them. The CDR3 covers 13 residues. The CDR3 is CASSLYGTGELFF. CDR3 DNA sequence: TGTGCCAGCAGTTTATATGGGACCGGGGAGCTGTTTTTT.